This T cell receptor beta chain was identified in a study of cytotoxic CD8 clonotypes in ibrutinib-treated CLL. Cryopreserved PBMCs provided 2 to 2.5 micrograms of genomic DNA for the TCR beta libraries. The CDR3 is made up of 14 amino acids. CDR1 and CDR2 (germline): MNHNS, SASEGT. V was shortened by 3 bases and J by 1 base, with 10 bases between the two germline ends. The protocol was immunoSEQ multiplex PCR, while the TCRdb copy is restricted to in-frame clones and leaves out a portion. The table has some 140,000 clones, about four fifths seen once. In its sample, this clone was seen a few times. What it binds is not known. Study findings and constraints: Clonality was higher at ibrutinib response and returned toward baseline at progression.

The starting material was PBMCs, obtained after 12 months of ibrutinib treatment. This chain uses TRBV6-1 with TRBJ2-7; D gene uncertain. The sequence derives from a human donor with chronic lymphocytic leukemia. The CDR3 sequence: CASSESLQSYEQYF. In DNA, the CDR3 is TGTGCCAGCAGTGAGTCTTTACAATCCTACGAGCAGTACTTC.